A selection of T cell receptor beta chains follows, all from one sample in a study of blood T cell repertoires in COVID-19. TCRdb's table, derived via immunoSEQ multiplex PCR, lists solely in-frame clones and lacks some. This sample has about 83,000 clones, with more than 75% found just once. The specimen was peripheral blood. These receptors all come from an elderly man with active or convalescent COVID-19. Each CDR3 is given with its conserved first and last residue. The order of the fields is clone size, V gene, J gene, D gene, CDR3 protein, CDR3 DNA. D genes are given only for firm matches. A clone size is listed for some rows: how often the clone was seen (once, few, many), or a class if it is expanded.

.	TRBV3-1/TRBV3-2	TRBJ2-1	TRBD2	CASSHTSGGRHNEQFF	TGTGCCAGCAGCCATACTAGCGGGGGGAGGCACAATGAGCAGTTCTTC
.	TRBV3-1/TRBV3-2	TRBJ2-3	.	CASSTGLSEGTDTQYF	TGTGCCAGCAGCACCGGACTCTCTGAAGGCACAGATACGCAGTATTTT
.	TRBV6-4	TRBJ2-2	TRBD2	CASSEIAGNANTGELFF	TGTGCCAGCAGTGAGATAGCGGGGAACGCGAACACCGGGGAGCTGTTTTTT
.	TRBV2	TRBJ2-1	TRBD2	CASQRGGFFDEQFF	TGTGCCAGCCAGCGGGGGGGCTTCTTCGATGAGCAGTTCTTC
.	TRBV11-2	TRBJ1-1	.	CASSFRQTQNTEAFF	TGTGCCAGCAGCTTCCGACAGACACAGAACACTGAAGCTTTCTTT
.	TRBV11-2	TRBJ2-1	TRBD1	CASSTYRGVDNEQFF	TGTGCCAGCAGCACCTACAGGGGGGTGGACAATGAGCAGTTCTTC
.	TRBV28	TRBJ1-1	.	CASSLATPTEAFF	TGTGCCAGCAGTTTGGCCACCCCCACTGAAGCTTTCTTT
few	TRBV21-1	TRBJ1-1	.	CASSKGGRVNTEAFF	TGTGCCAGCAGCAAAGGTGGGAGGGTGAACACTGAAGCTTTCTTT
.	TRBV5-1	TRBJ2-1	.	CASSQVGGSWDEQFF	TGCGCCAGCAGCCAAGTGGGAGGCTCTTGGGATGAGCAGTTCTTC
few	TRBV30	TRBJ2-1	.	CAWSVYTLENEQFF	TGTGCCTGGAGTGTTTACACCCTCGAAAATGAGCAGTTCTTC
few	TRBV5-1	TRBJ1-4	.	CASSLASNSNEKLFF	TGCGCCAGCAGCTTGGCATCCAACTCAAATGAAAAACTGTTTTTT
.	TRBV3-1/TRBV3-2	TRBJ1-3	.	CASRVGQSSGNTIYF	TGTGCCAGCAGGGTGGGGCAGAGCTCTGGAAACACCATATATTTT
.	TRBV24-1	TRBJ2-5	.	CATSDHRVLETQYF	TGTGCCACCAGTGATCACAGGGTGTTGGAGACCCAGTACTTC
.	TRBV15	TRBJ1-3	.	CATSRDRGSGNTIYF	TGTGCCACCAGCAGAGACAGGGGCTCTGGAAACACCATATATTTT
.	TRBV18	TRBJ2-1	.	CASSRSSYNEQFF	TGTGCCAGCTCAAGGAGCTCCTACAATGAGCAGTTCTTC
.	TRBV2	TRBJ2-5	.	CASSNPTGQTQYF	TGTGCCAGCAGTAATCCCACAGGCCAGACCCAGTACTTC
.	TRBV7-2	TRBJ2-3	TRBD2	CASSWRAGRDTQYF	TGTGCCAGCAGCTGGCGAGCGGGGCGGGATACGCAGTATTTT
.	TRBV18	TRBJ2-1	TRBD2	CASSPMTSGSKNEQFF	TGTGCCAGCTCCCCTATGACTAGCGGGAGTAAAAATGAGCAGTTCTTC
.	TRBV18	TRBJ1-2	.	CASSPPERGYTF	TGTGCCAGCTCACCACCAGAACGGGGCTACACCTTC
.	TRBV11-3	TRBJ2-5	TRBD1	CASSSGTGNRGTQYF	TGTGCCAGCAGCTCCGGGACAGGGAATAGGGGGACCCAGTACTTC
.	TRBV7-9	TRBJ1-1	.	CASSQYTEAFF	TGTGCCAGCAGCCAATACACTGAAGCTTTCTTT
.	TRBV5-4	TRBJ2-1	.	CASSLDGGSSYNEQFF	TGTGCCAGCAGCTTGGATGGCGGAAGCTCCTACAATGAGCAGTTCTTC
few	TRBV7-2	TRBJ1-2	.	CASSLGQFNYGYTF	TGTGCCAGCAGCTTAGGACAGTTTAACTATGGCTACACCTTC
few	TRBV28	TRBJ1-1	TRBD1	CASSQGDRRMNTEAFF	TGTGCCAGCAGCCAAGGGGACAGGAGAATGAACACTGAAGCTTTCTTT
once	TRBV6-5	TRBJ2-1	.	CASRVTSRYEQFF	TGTGCCAGCAGGGTGACTAGTCGTTATGAGCAGTTCTTC
.	TRBV19	TRBJ2-3	TRBD2	CASRLTWRDSGSYSTDTQYF	TGTGCCAGTAGACTCACCTGGCGGGATAGCGGGAGCTATAGCACAGATACGCAGTATTTT
.	TRBV19	TRBJ1-2	.	CASSIDGQGGYGYTF	TGTGCCAGTAGTATAGATGGGCAGGGAGGCTATGGCTACACCTTC
.	TRBV7-9	TRBJ1-2	TRBD1	CASSYGQGGYTF	TGTGCCAGCAGTTACGGACAGGGTGGCTACACCTTC
.	TRBV6-5	TRBJ1-5	TRBD1	CASRPNRGWDQPQHF	TGTGCCAGCAGGCCCAACAGGGGATGGGATCAGCCCCAGCATTTT
.	TRBV6-5	TRBJ1-2	.	CASSIQGGLSYGYTF	TGTGCCAGCAGTATACAGGGAGGGCTTTCCTATGGCTACACCTTC
.	TRBV9	TRBJ1-5	.	CASSVDPGRQPQHF	TGTGCCAGCAGCGTAGATCCAGGCAGGCAGCCCCAGCATTTT
.	TRBV6-5	TRBJ2-1	.	CASSPTGTYNEQFF	TGTGCCAGCAGTCCGACAGGTACCTACAATGAGCAGTTCTTC
.	TRBV3-1/TRBV3-2	TRBJ2-1	TRBD2	CASSKGLAGNNEQFF	TGTGCCAGCAGCAAGGGACTAGCGGGTAACAATGAGCAGTTCTTC
.	TRBV5-1	TRBJ2-1	TRBD1	CASSPGQGMSYNEQFF	TGCGCCAGCAGCCCGGGACAGGGTATGTCCTACAATGAGCAGTTCTTC
.	TRBV3-1/TRBV3-2	TRBJ2-1	.	CASSQEGLAKREQFF	TGTGCCAGCAGCCAAGAGGGTCTAGCGAAGAGAGAGCAGTTCTTC
.	TRBV9	TRBJ2-2	.	CASSVLGSSTGELFF	TGTGCCAGCAGCGTACTAGGATCGAGCACCGGGGAGCTGTTTTTT
.	TRBV5-1	TRBJ1-4	TRBD1	CASSFDRGYEKLFF	TGCGCCAGCAGCTTTGACAGGGGGTATGAAAAACTGTTTTTT
.	TRBV5-1	TRBJ1-4	.	CASSLGQREKLFF	TGCGCCAGCAGCTTGGGTCAGCGGGAAAAACTGTTTTTT
.	TRBV5-1	TRBJ1-3	TRBD1	CASSPGQASSGNTIYF	TGCGCCAGCAGCCCAGGACAGGCTAGCTCTGGAAACACCATATATTTT
.	TRBV7-3	TRBJ2-3	.	CASSLARAYTDTQYF	TGTGCCAGCAGCTTAGCCCGTGCCTACACAGATACGCAGTATTTT
.	TRBV4-2	TRBJ1-5	TRBD1	CASAHRGDGTPYSNQPQHF	TGTGCCAGCGCGCACAGGGGGGACGGGACACCTTATAGCAATCAGCCCCAGCATTTT
.	TRBV5-1	TRBJ2-2	TRBD2	CASSLGLAANTGELFF	TGCGCCAGCAGCTTGGGACTAGCGGCTAACACCGGGGAGCTGTTTTTT
.	TRBV18	TRBJ1-1	.	CASSPQGGQENTEAFF	TGTGCCAGCTCCCCCCAGGGAGGGCAGGAGAACACTGAAGCTTTCTTT
.	TRBV7-2	TRBJ1-1	.	CASSFKGLGTEAFF	TGTGCCAGCAGCTTTAAGGGACTCGGAACTGAAGCTTTCTTT
few	TRBV5-4	TRBJ2-1	TRBD1	CASSPGGTGVNEQFF	TGTGCCAGCAGCCCTGGCGGGACAGGGGTGAATGAGCAGTTCTTC
once	TRBV21-1	TRBJ2-1	.	CASSKGYRVEQFF	TGTGCCAGCAGCAAAGGCTACAGGGTCGAGCAGTTCTTC
.	TRBV28	TRBJ1-2	TRBD1	CASLSGGHNYGYTF	TGTGCCAGCCTCTCAGGGGGACATAACTATGGCTACACCTTC
.	TRBV28	TRBJ1-5	.	CASSPRTYRNQPQHF	TGTGCCAGCAGTCCTAGGACATACCGGAATCAGCCCCAGCATTTT
.	TRBV11-3	TRBJ2-4	TRBD2	CASSPPGGIQYF	TGTGCCAGCAGCCCACCGGGAGGCATTCAGTACTTC
.	TRBV11-2	TRBJ1-5	TRBD1	CASSLNRGHQPQHF	TGTGCCAGCAGCTTGAACAGGGGGCATCAGCCCCAGCATTTT
once	TRBV18	TRBJ2-2	TRBD1	CASSPGQGLGGELFF	TGTGCCAGCTCACCGGGACAGGGGTTGGGCGGGGAGCTGTTTTTT
once	TRBV9	TRBJ2-3	TRBD2	CASSVGAGGSTDTQYF	TGTGCCAGCAGCGTAGGCGCGGGGGGTTCTACAGATACGCAGTATTTT
.	TRBV24-1	TRBJ2-1	TRBD2	CATSDFRAGAGNEQFF	TGTGCCACCAGTGATTTCCGTGCGGGAGCAGGCAATGAGCAGTTCTTC